This T cell receptor beta chain originates from a study of radiation and T cells in renal cell carcinoma. Time point in this sample: baseline pretreatment blood. Treatment: 15 Gy SBRT to primary tumor, nephrectomy 4 weeks later. Method: immunoSEQ multiplex PCR; TCRdb's copy keeps in-frame clones and lacks some. This sample yields 100,000 to 150,000 clones, of which roughly 80% are seen a single time; about 3% belongs to the top ten. Germline loops: CDR1 SGHRS, CDR2 YFSETQ. V shed 4 bases and J 0 bases; nucleotides not matched to a gene: 11. CDR3 length: 18 residues. This chain uses TRBV5-1 with TRBJ1-2; 11 bases are a match to TRBD1. The origin of this receptor is a woman aged 55-69 years with renal cell carcinoma. Specimen: blood, collected from a patient whose treatment included radiotherapy and nephrectomy. The CDR3, as DNA: TGCGCCAGCAGCGGACAGGGGGCCCAAGGGGGATCTAACTATGGCTACACCTTC. Amino acid sequence: CASSGQGAQGGSNYGYTF. The variable domain in full, completed from reference TRBV5-1 and TRBJ1-2, reads KAGVTQTPRYLIKTRGQQVTLSCSPISGHRSVSWYQQTPGQGLQFLFEYFSETQRNKGNFPGRFSGRQFSNSRSEMNVSTLELGDSALYLCASSGQGAQGGSNYGYTFGSGTRLTVV.